Following are 27 T cell receptor beta chains from one sample sequenced in a study of blood T cell repertoires in COVID-19. Profiling relied on immunoSEQ multiplex PCR, and the TCRdb table lists in-frame clones only, not all of them. The sample lists about 470,000 clones, roughly 87% occurring once. Sequenced sample: PBMCs or T cells enriched from blood (not recorded which). The receptor source for this set is a woman aged 18-35 years who had recovered from COVID-19.

There are a few counts of this clone. The chain couples TRBV12-3 or TRBV12-4 to TRBJ1-2; unclear D gene. The CDR3 length is 13 residues. The ends were cut back, 6 bases at V and 0 bases at J, with 8 bases in the middle. The CDR3 sequence: CASSPRANYGYTF. The CDR3 DNA is TGTGCCAGCAGCCCCCGAGCTAACTATGGCTACACCTTC.

The J gene is TRBJ2-3, the V gene TRBV9; D is possibly TRBD2 (7 bases). V lost 0 bases, J lost 4 bases, and 15 bases lay in between. The CDR3 sequence is 16 residues long. Germline V gene data show CDR1 as SGDLS and CDR2 as YYNGEE. In DNA form, the CDR3 reads TGTGCCAGCAGCGTAGGGGCAGGGGAGGGAGCAGATACGCAGTATTTT. Residues: CASSVGAGEGADTQYF.

The chain has TRBV27 and TRBJ2-2, with D possibly TRBD2 on 5 matching bases. The germline V gene encodes CDR1 MNHEY and CDR2 SMNVEV (reference sequence). V was pared by 4 bases and J by 3 bases, with 6 bases between. This CDR3 is built from 13 residues. CDR3 sequence reads: CASSWTDTGELFF. For the CDR3, the DNA is TGTGCCAGCAGTTGGACTGACACCGGGGAGCTGTTTTTT.

The V call is TRBV12-3 or TRBV12-4, the J call TRBJ1-1, with D possibly being TRBD1 (6 bases). V was pared by 4 bases and J by 2 bases, with 8 bases between. This CDR3 contains 13 residues. CDR3 sequence reads: CASSWTANTEAFF. Here the CDR3 DNA reads TGTGCCAGCAGTTGGACAGCCAACACTGAAGCTTTCTTT.

The genes are TRBV5-1 and TRBJ1-4, with D tentatively TRBD1 (6 bases). Germline values: CDR1 SGHRS, CDR2 YFSETQ. V lost 1 base to trimming and J lost 5 bases, with 12 bases between them. The CDR3 loop spans 15 amino acids. In nucleotides, the CDR3 is TGCGCCAGCAGCTTGTTCCCAGGGGAGAATGAAAAACTGTTTTTT. Translation gives CASSLFPGENEKLFF.

The chain recombines TRBV10-2 with TRBJ1-1; D possibly corresponds to TRBD1 (6 bases). V shed 10 bases and J shed 6 bases, with 15 bases lying between them. The CDR3 is 12 amino acids. Germline assignment: CDR1 WSHSY and CDR2 SAAADI. For the CDR3, the DNA is TGCGCCACCACCCCCACAGGGCCTGAAGCTTTCTTT. Protein sequence: CATTPTGPEAFF.

The V call is TRBV5-1, the J call TRBJ1-5, with a possible D match to TRBD1 (6 bases). This CDR3 contains 15 residues. V lost 3 bases to trimming and J lost 5 bases, with 15 bases between them. The germline V gene encodes CDR1 SGHRS and CDR2 YFSETQ. The CDR3: CASSWTGHIDQPQHF. DNA for the CDR3: TGCGCCAGCAGCTGGACGGGACACATCGATCAGCCCCAGCATTTT.

The chain employs TRBV5-1 and TRBJ2-5, with TRBD2 as a possible D gene (5 bases). This CDR3 spans 13 amino acids. Germline V gene lookup returns CDR1 SGHRS and CDR2 YFSETQ. Trimming cost V 10 bases and J 1 base, with 14 bases left between them. CDR3 nucleotides: TGCGCCGGGAGACAATCCCTCCAAGAGACCCAGTACTTC. Translation: CAGRQSLQETQYF.

The gene calls are TRBV28 and TRBJ2-7; TRBD1 might be the D (6 bases). Germline lookup yields CDR1 MDHEN and CDR2 SYDVKM. This CDR3 comprises 13 residues. Trimming removed 4 bases from V and 5 bases from J, with 12 bases in between. Written as DNA, the CDR3 is TGTGCCAGCAGTTCGGACAGTCCGGACGAGCAGTACTTC. This sequence encodes CASSSDSPDEQYF. The whole variable domain, filled in from reference TRBV28 and TRBJ2-7, reads DVKVTQSSRYLVKRTGEKVFLECVQDMDHENMFWYRQDPGLGLRLIYFSYDVKMKEKGDIPEGYSVSREKKERFSLILESASTNQTSMYLCASSSDSPDEQYFGPGTRLTVT.

The V and J genes are TRBV19 and TRBJ1-4; D call uncertain. The CDR3 runs to 14 residues. From germline, CDR1 is LNHDA and CDR2 SQIVND (reference sequence). Trimming stripped 5 bases from V and 3 bases from J, with 10 bases between. CDR3 protein: CASSRSRSNEKLFF. DNA of the CDR3: TGTGCCAGTAGTCGCTCCAGGTCTAATGAAAAACTGTTTTTT.

This chain joins TRBV12-5 and TRBJ2-2; the D is unclear. CDR3 size: 13 residues. Germline values: CDR1 LGHNT, CDR2 FRNRAP. The V and J ends lost 6 bases and 5 bases respectively, with 10 bases between them. This chain's CDR3 is CASGRLPTGELFF. The CDR3 nucleotides read TGTGCTAGTGGCCGACTCCCGACCGGGGAGCTGTTTTTT.

The chain joins TRBV5-4 to TRBJ2-7; D remains ambiguous. This CDR3 is built from 12 residues. The ends were cut back, 2 bases at V and 0 bases at J, with 3 bases in the middle. CDR1 is SGHNT and CDR2 is YYREEE in the germline V gene (reference sequence). The CDR3 protein is CASSFNSYEQYF. The CDR3, as DNA: TGTGCCAGCAGCTTCAACTCCTACGAGCAGTACTTC.

This rearrangement joins TRBV5-1 to TRBJ2-2; possible D gene TRBD2, 6 bases. Looked up from germline, CDR1 is SGHRS and CDR2 is YFSETQ. V was pared by 2 bases and J by 6 bases, with 14 bases between. The CDR3 consists of 15 residues. The CDR3 sequence: CASSLGGSDPGELFF. The CDR3 nucleotides are TGCGCCAGCAGCTTAGGAGGGTCGGATCCCGGGGAGCTGTTTTTT. Supplemented by reference TRBV5-1 and TRBJ2-2, the full variable domain reads KAGVTQTPRYLIKTRGQQVTLSCSPISGHRSVSWYQQTPGQGLQFLFEYFSETQRNKGNFPGRFSGRQFSNSRSEMNVSTLELGDSALYLCASSLGGSDPGELFFGEGSRLTVL.

CDR3 sequence reads: CASSTRVGGGAHETQYF. In nucleotides, the CDR3 is TGTGCCAGCTCAACACGGGTCGGCGGGGGGGCCCACGAGACCCAGTACTTC. This sequence joins TRBV18 and TRBJ2-5; 9 bases fit TRBD2. The V and J ends lost 5 bases and 5 bases, in that order; junction bases with no gene match: 15. The CDR3 length is 17 residues. Germline values: CDR1 KGHSH, CDR2 LQKENI. The variable domain in full, with the rest retrieved from reference TRBV18 and TRBJ2-5, is NAGVMQNPRHLVRRRGQEARLRCSPMKGHSHVYWYRQLPEEGLKFMVYLQKENIIDESGMPKERFSAEFPKEGPSILRIQQVVRGDSAAYFCASSTRVGGGAHETQYFGPGTRLLVL.

This chain links TRBV19 with TRBJ1-1; TRBD1 matches 8 bases. Trimming cost V 4 bases and J 6 bases; bases outside gene matches: 10. This CDR3 is built from 15 residues. The germline gives CDR1 LNHDA, CDR2 SQIVND (reference sequence). The CDR3 DNA reads TGTGCCAGTAGTACCCGTCCAGGGGGCCGCGCTGAAGCTTTCTTT. This codes for CASSTRPGGRAEAFF.

This clone was recorded a few times. This chain connects TRBV12-3 or TRBV12-4 to TRBJ1-2; 9 bases fit TRBD1. This CDR3 comprises 13 residues. V was clipped by 5 bases and J by 8 bases; unmatched bases: 6. The CDR3 DNA reads as TGTGCCAGCAGTCTACAGGGGGCAAAGGGCTACACCTTC. Encoded protein: CASSLQGAKGYTF.

This chain joins TRBV5-1 and TRBJ1-1, with TRBD1 identical over 7 bases. The V segment lost 4 bases and the J segment 7 bases; nucleotides outside the gene matches: 13. The germline V gene has CDR1 SGHRS and CDR2 YFSETQ. The CDR3 is 15 amino acids. In nucleotides, the CDR3 is TGCGCCAGCAGCCTTACGACAGGGACCACACTTGAAGCTTTCTTT. Its translation: CASSLTTGTTLEAFF.

This clone was observed at least ten times. The genes are TRBV2 and TRBJ1-2; 7 bases align to TRBD1. The germline gives CDR1 SNHLY, CDR2 FYNNEI. The CDR3 loop spans 14 amino acids. J gave up 4 bases and V 4 bases, and 6 bases lay outside the gene matches. The CDR3 is CASSADRAGYGYTF. CDR3 sequence (DNA): TGTGCCAGCAGTGCAGACAGGGCGGGCTATGGCTACACCTTC.

This clone was seen only a few times. This chain uses TRBV4-1 with TRBJ1-2; weak D call: TRBD1 (6 bases). V lost 1 base and J 4 bases, leaving 16 bases between the germline ends. Germline V gene data show CDR1 as MGHRA and CDR2 as YSYEKL. The CDR3 is 16 amino acids. The DNA for the CDR3 is TGCGCCAGCAGCCAAGGCTCAGGCGGGGGCGGCTATGGCTACACCTTC. Protein product: CASSQGSGGGGYGYTF.

The CDR3 loop reads CASSRQAQGVETQYF. CDR3 sequence (DNA): TGTGCCAGTTCCCGACAGGCCCAAGGGGTAGAGACCCAGTACTTC. The chain couples TRBV18 to TRBJ2-5; a possible D gene is TRBD1 (6 bases). CDR3 length equals 15 residues. Germline CDR1 reads KGHSH; CDR2 reads LQKENI. Trimming took 9 bases from V and 4 from J, leaving 21 bases between them.

This chain uses TRBV4-1 with TRBJ1-3; 8 positions match TRBD1. The germline V gene has CDR1 MGHRA and CDR2 YSYEKL. V shed 7 bases, J shed 2 bases, and the junction held 1 base outside the gene matches. The CDR3 extends over 13 amino acids. For the CDR3, the DNA is TGCGCCAGCAACAGGGGGGCTGGAAACACCATATATTTT. Translation: CASNRGAGNTIYF.

This clone appeared a single time. V usage is TRBV27 and J usage is TRBJ2-3; possible D gene TRBD1, 5 bases. CDR3 length: 14 residues. Deletions cut 5 bases from V and 2 bases from J, with 11 bases between. CDR1 and CDR2 from the germline V gene are MNHEY and SMNVEV (reference sequence). The CDR3 DNA is TGTGCCAGCAGTCCGGTGACAGACACAGATACGCAGTATTTT. This gives the protein CASSPVTDTDTQYF.

The chain is built from TRBV5-1 and TRBJ2-7; D might be TRBD1 (5 bases). CDR1 is SGHRS, CDR2 YFSETQ, per germline. The CDR3 is 13 residues long. With 0 bases removed from V and 6 bases from J, the gap between germline ends came to 10 bases. The CDR3 protein is CASSLEGLSEQYF. The CDR3 bases are TGCGCCAGCAGCTTGGAGGGGTTAAGCGAGCAGTACTTC.

The chain uses TRBV15 and TRBJ2-1; D may be TRBD1 (6 bases). The CDR3 runs to 16 residues. The germline V gene encodes CDR1 LNHNV and CDR2 YYDKDF (reference sequence). Trimming took 0 bases from V and 8 from J, leaving 17 bases between them. CDR3 amino acids: CATSREVAGAADEQFF. The CDR3 DNA reads TGTGCCACCAGCAGAGAAGTGGCAGGGGCGGCCGATGAGCAGTTCTTC. Using reference TRBV15 and TRBJ2-1 for the parts outside the CDR3, the full variable domain is DAMVIQNPRYQVTQFGKPVTLSCSQTLNHNVMYWYQQKSSQAPKLLFHYYDKDFNNEADTPDNFQSRRPNTSFCFLDIRSPGLGDTAMYLCATSREVAGAADEQFFGPGTRLTVL.

The chain recombines TRBV19 with TRBJ2-3; 11 bases align to TRBD2. Losses at the gene ends were 6 bases for V and 7 bases for J; bases not matched to a gene: 12. The V gene's germline CDR1 is LNHDA and CDR2 SQIVND (reference sequence). The CDR3 extends over 16 amino acids. In nucleotides, the CDR3 is TGTGCCAGTAGCTTACTTAGCGGGGGGGCCTTGTATACGCAGTATTTT. It codes for CASSLLSGGALYTQYF.

The V call is TRBV7-4, the J call TRBJ1-6, with D perhaps matching TRBD1 (5 bases). V was trimmed by 3 bases and J by 2 bases, leaving 11 bases between them. The germline V gene has CDR1 SGHVT and CDR2 SQSDAQ. The CDR3 runs 16 residues. CDR3 sequence reads: CASSFDRITYNSPLHF. The CDR3 coding sequence is TGTGCCAGCAGCTTCGACAGAATTACCTATAATTCACCCCTCCACTTT. The whole variable domain, filled in from reference TRBV7-4 and TRBJ1-6, reads GAGVSQSPRYKVAKRGRDVALRCDSISGHVTLYWYRQTLGQGSEVLTYSQSDAQRDKSGRPSGRFSAERPERSVSTLKIQRTEQGDSAVYLCASSFDRITYNSPLHFGNGTRLTVT.

This clone is a singleton in its sample. The genes are TRBV18 and TRBJ2-3; 7 bases match TRBD2. Trimming at V came to 6 bases and at J to 4 bases, leaving 7 bases not matched to a gene. Germline CDR1 is KGHSH and CDR2 is LQKENI. The CDR3 is made up of 14 amino acids. CDR3: CASSQQGRADTQYF. The CDR3, as DNA: TGTGCCAGCTCGCAGCAAGGGAGGGCAGATACGCAGTATTTT. The full variable domain, rest sourced from reference TRBV18 and TRBJ2-3, is NAGVMQNPRHLVRRRGQEARLRCSPMKGHSHVYWYRQLPEEGLKFMVYLQKENIIDESGMPKERFSAEFPKEGPSILRIQQVVRGDSAAYFCASSQQGRADTQYFGPGTRLTVL.